This T cell receptor beta chain was sequenced in a study of preoperative IRX-2 immunotherapy in early breast cancer. In germline, CDR1 is SGHRS, CDR2 YFSETQ. This CDR3 has 15 amino acids. Trimming left V 0 bases short and J 1 base short, with 10 bases between. TCRdb's table, derived via immunoSEQ multiplex PCR, lists solely in-frame clones and lacks some. Here the sample spans 40,000 to 50,000 clones, 70% to 85% being singletons. Indicated treatment: preoperative locoregional IRX-2 cytokine immunotherapy. Patients received preoperative, locoregional IRX-2 cytokine immunotherapy in a phase Ib study. The clonotype originates from a human donor with breast cancer. The starting material was tumor tissue, obtained after IRX-2 immunotherapy. V is TRBV5-1 and J is TRBJ2-5, with D perhaps being TRBD1 or TRBD2 (6 bases each). The CDR3 sequence is CASSLAGASQETQYF. CDR3 in DNA: TGCGCCAGCAGCTTGGCGGGGGCTTCCCAAGAGACCCAGTACTTC.